This TCR beta chain was observed in a study of CD8 T cells in ankylosing spondylitis. Study-level results: Blood from ankylosing spondylitis patients appeared to carry a characteristic roughly 8-variant TCR beta motif. Some of these motif variants have turned up before, in reports on reactive arthritis synovial fluid and blood. Disease-associated clones were CD8+ and fairly uncommon in peripheral blood. Enrichment of disease-linked clones was reportedly significant in matched ankylosing spondylitis synovial fluid.

Comment on this clonotype: Its specificity is unknown.

Making the TCR beta libraries involved quantitative 5'-RACE with molecular barcodes. TCRdb recomputed calls from the 5' RACE reads with MiXCR, one row per CDR3 protein. Among roughly 470,000 distinct CDR3 sequences listed, 26% were seen once. The V and J ends lost 3 bases and 4 bases, in that order; junction bases with no gene match: 12. This CDR3 has 17 residues. The germline V gene has CDR1 LNHNV and CDR2 YYDKDF (reference sequence). The sample was blood, either unsorted or a sorted T cell fraction (not recorded which). The rearrangement joins TRBV15 to TRBJ2-3, with 8 bases identical to TRBD2. This clonotype was sampled from a male donor with ankylosing spondylitis. The CDR3 sequence: CATSRTSTGAGADTQYF. Written as DNA, the CDR3 is TGTGCCACCAGCAGGACTTCCACGGGAGCGGGGGCAGATACGCAGTATTTT.